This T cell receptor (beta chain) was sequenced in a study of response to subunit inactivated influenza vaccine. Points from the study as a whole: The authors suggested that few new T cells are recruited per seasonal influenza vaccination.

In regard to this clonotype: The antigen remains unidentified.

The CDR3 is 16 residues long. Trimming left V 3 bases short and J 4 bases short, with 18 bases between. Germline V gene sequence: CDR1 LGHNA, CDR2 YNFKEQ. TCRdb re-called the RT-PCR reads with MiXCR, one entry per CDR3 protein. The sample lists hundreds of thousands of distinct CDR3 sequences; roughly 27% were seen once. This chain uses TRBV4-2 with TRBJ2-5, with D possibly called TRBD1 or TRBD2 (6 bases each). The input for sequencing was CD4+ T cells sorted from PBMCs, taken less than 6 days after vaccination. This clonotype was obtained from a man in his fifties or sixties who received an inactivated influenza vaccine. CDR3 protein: CASSQEPWGAGETQYF. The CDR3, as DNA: TGTGCCAGCAGCCAGGAACCTTGGGGGGCTGGAGAGACCCAGTACTTC.